This T cell receptor (beta chain) was identified during a study of T cells after yellow fever vaccination. CDR1 is GTSNPN, CDR2 SVGIG, per germline (reference sequence). The CDR3 contains 13 residues. V was trimmed by 5 bases and J by 6 bases, leaving 16 bases between them. TCRdb called the 5' RACE reads again in MiXCR, with one record for every CDR3 protein. Of approximately 610,000 distinct CDR3 sequences listed, about 15% are singletons. The sample in question was PBMCs, obtained about 5 days after the first yellow fever vaccination. The gene calls are TRBV30 and TRBJ1-2; D gene uncertain. The clonotype originates from a man between 18 and 35 years old who received the YFV17D yellow fever vaccine. CDR3 nucleotides: TGTGCCTGGTGTTTAGATCCCTCTCATGGCTACACCTTC. Protein product: CAWCLDPSHGYTF.